This record covers a single T cell receptor (beta chain). Its specificity is unknown. Researchers report immunoSEQ v3.0 was run at survey level. Sequencing used immunoSEQ multiplex PCR; TCRdb keeps in-frame clones, though not all of them. The table has some 11,000 clones, roughly 80% seen once; the top ten hold over 15%. The CDR3 loop spans 18 amino acids. From germline, CDR1 is SGHRS and CDR2 YFSETQ. V trimming: 2 bases; J trimming: 6 bases; junction bases outside the gene matches: 12. The sample belongs to a study of long-term antiretroviral therapy in people with HIV. Study-level points and caveats: Diversity increased after ART yet remained lower than in transplant donor controls.

Here the sequenced sample was unsorted PBMCs, taken 8.2 years after starting antiretroviral therapy. The rearrangement joins TRBV5-1 to TRBJ2-2; 11 bases align to TRBD1. The receptor was isolated from a man aged 50 or older with HIV. The CDR3 loop is CASSFPSGTGGSAGELFF. The CDR3 nucleotides read TGCGCCAGCAGCTTCCCTTCTGGGACAGGGGGAAGTGCCGGGGAGCTGTTTTTT. The variable domain in full, completed from reference TRBV5-1 and TRBJ2-2, reads KAGVTQTPRYLIKTRGQQVTLSCSPISGHRSVSWYQQTPGQGLQFLFEYFSETQRNKGNFPGRFSGRQFSNSRSEMNVSTLELGDSALYLCASSFPSGTGGSAGELFFGEGSRLTVL.